This T cell receptor beta chain was profiled in a study of T cell changes during pregnancy in multiple sclerosis. The table came from immunoSEQ multiplex PCR; TCRdb's copy has only in-frame clones and leaves some out. The sample has tens of thousands of clones; 92% are singletons. Here the sequenced sample was peripheral blood, taken in the second trimester of pregnancy. This receptor was taken from a female donor with multiple sclerosis, enrolled in a pregnancy study.

The CDR3 DNA reads as TGTGCCAGCAGCTTCGGTGGGCGGGGTAGGGAGACCCAGTACTTC. Protein: CASSFGGRGRETQYF. This chain connects TRBV13 to TRBJ2-5, with D possibly TRBD2 on 6 matching bases. V gave up 3 bases and J gave up 5 bases, with 16 bases separating them. This CDR3 spans 15 amino acids. Germline-derived CDR1 and CDR2 are PRHDT and FYEKMQ (reference sequence).